This TCR beta chain was sequenced in a study of CD8+CD57+ T cells in acquired aplastic anemia. About the research overall: Sorted CD4+ and CD8+ cells gave a mean 3.2 ug DNA, range about 0.2 to 27.4 ug. Study-wide results and limits: A significant difference in CD8+ Simpson's diversity between patients and controls was not found. A set of approximately 29 CD8+ CDR3 sequences was shared between patients and controls, and these sequences appeared highly expressed in patients.

Genomic DNA acted as the template from which TCR beta VDJ combination and CDR3 sequence profiling were carried out. Via MiXCR, TCRdb re-called the reads, giving one row per CDR3 protein. The repertoire holds more than 250,000 distinct CDR3 sequences, 50% to 70% seen once, with 7.5% to 9% in the top ten. This clonotype was counted many times. No antigen is known for it. Germline values: CDR1 SGHKS, CDR2 YYEKEE (reference sequence). The CDR3 spans 14 residues. V gave up 4 bases and J gave up 4 bases, with 14 bases separating them. Sequencing was performed on sorted CD4+, CD8+, or CD8+CD57+ T cells (not recorded which) from PBMCs. The clonotype originates from a human donor with severe aplastic anemia or a healthy control (not recorded which). The V gene is TRBV5-5, the J gene TRBJ1-1; possibly TRBD1 for D (6 bases). The CDR3 loop reads CASSPDAGVTEAFF. CDR3 DNA sequence: TGTGCCAGCAGCCCCGACGCAGGGGTCACTGAAGCTTTCTTT. Combining the CDR3 with reference TRBV5-5 and TRBJ1-1 gives the whole variable domain DAGVTQSPTHLIKTRGQQVTLRCSPISGHKSVSWYQQVLGQGPQFIFQYYEKEERGRGNFPDRFSARQFPNYSSELNVNALLLGDSALYLCASSPDAGVTEAFFGQGTRLTVV.